The T cell receptor (beta chain) described here comes from a study of T cell responses to AZD1222 COVID-19 vaccine. This CDR3 is built from 15 residues. The V and J ends lost 2 bases and 9 bases respectively, with 14 bases between them. The germline CDR1 and CDR2 sequences are MDHEN and SYDVKM. Whole-study findings and limits: Among the donors, most were white British and more were female, and clonal diversity was possibly underestimated.

Second doses at about 4 or about 12 weeks were pooled. With regard to this clone: Its antigen is unidentified.

Clones were sequenced by immunoSEQ multiplex PCR, and TCRdb holds only the in-frame ones, with some missing. The table records under 150,000 clones, almost 90% of them present only once. This chain connects TRBV28 to TRBJ1-6; D is unclear. The sequence was collected from an adult who received the AZD1222 COVID-19 vaccine. The specimen was peripheral blood, collected 28 days after the second AZD1222 dose. CDR3 sequence (DNA): TGTGCCAGCAGTTTACCACAGCCTGGGGTTTCACCCCTCCACTTT. Protein product: CASSLPQPGVSPLHF.